Listed here is a single T cell receptor (beta chain). Its target is not known. The data are from a study of T cells after yellow fever vaccination. Study observations and caveats: Abundant clonotypes (contaminants from the bulk population) could be present in FACS-sorted repertoires.

Each CDR3 protein gets one entry after TCRdb re-called the 5' RACE reads with MiXCR. This table holds 350,000 to 550,000 distinct CDR3 sequences, 15% to 20% found once. Specimen: PBMCs, collected before the yellow fever booster vaccination. This TCR was recovered from a man between 18 and 35 years old who received the YFV17D yellow fever vaccine.

CDR3 coding DNA: TGCGCCAGCAGCCAAGGACAGGGGCCCAAGGAAAAACTGTTTTTT. Its protein is CASSQGQGPKEKLFF. This rearrangement joins TRBV4-3 to TRBJ1-4, with TRBD1 identical over 8 bases. The germline V gene encodes CDR1 LGHNA and CDR2 YSLEER. The junction had 6 bases not matched to a gene; V was cut back by 1 base and J by 8 bases. The CDR3 covers 15 residues.